The 22 T cell receptor beta chains presented below share a single source sample, sequenced in a study of T cell repertoires in cytomegalovirus infection. Each CDR3 protein is one row after TCRdb ran MiXCR on the reads. The data show approximately 180,000 distinct CDR3 sequences, roughly 9.8% seen once. Sequencing input: PBMCs. These receptors came from a human donor in good health (CMV status not recorded). Some clones in this sample may be carry-over from other donors' samples.

This clonotype was picked up many times. The CDR3 DNA reads as TGCGCCAGCAGCTTGGGTGCGGAGGCCGGGGCCAACGTCCTGACTTTC. It encodes CASSLGAEAGANVLTF. This rearrangement joins TRBV5-1 to TRBJ2-6; D is possibly TRBD2 (5 bases). Germline V gives CDR1 SGHRS, CDR2 YFSETQ. This CDR3 comprises 16 residues. V was cut by 0 bases and J by 4 bases, with 11 bases left in between.

This clonotype was detected many times. CDR3: CASSNPTRDPTDTQYF. The CDR3 DNA sequence: TGTGCCAGCAGCAACCCCACGCGGGACCCCACAGATACGCAGTATTTT. The V call is TRBV7-6, the J call TRBJ2-3; possible D gene TRBD2, 6 bases. Germline CDR1 and CDR2: SGHVS and FNYEAQ. V was shortened by 5 bases and J by 2 bases, with 17 bases between the two germline ends. This CDR3 has 16 amino acids. Together with reference TRBV7-6 and TRBJ2-3, the CDR3 gives the full variable domain: GAGVSQSPRYKVTKRGQDVALRCDPISGHVSLYWYRQALGQGPEFLTYFNYEAQQDKSGLPNDRFSAERPEGSISTLTIQRTEQRDSAMYRCASSNPTRDPTDTQYFGPGTRLTVL.

This clonotype was seen repeatedly, ten times or more. This sequence joins TRBV18 and TRBJ2-2; 7 bases are a match to TRBD2. Germline CDR1 KGHSH, CDR2 LQKENI. The V segment lost 6 bases and the J segment 4 bases; nucleotides outside the gene matches: 14. This CDR3 comprises 17 residues. CDR3 bases: TGTGCCAGCTCTGAACTCGGCGGGGGAGCGGCCACCGGGGAGCTGTTTTTT. Translated: CASSELGGGAATGELFF.

This clonotype was picked up many times. The V gene is TRBV10-3, the J gene TRBJ2-1; D ambiguous. The CDR3 extends over 14 amino acids. CDR1 is ENHRY, CDR2 SYGVKD, per germline. With 3 bases removed from V and 0 bases from J, the gap between germline ends came to 6 bases. The CDR3 DNA sequence: TGTGCCATCAGTGACCCTAGCTCCTACAATGAGCAGTTCTTC. Translation gives CAISDPSSYNEQFF.

In its sample, this clonotype was seen many times. The gene calls are TRBV3-1 and TRBJ2-1, with 9 bases that match TRBD2. The V segment lost 1 base and the J segment 7 bases; nucleotides outside the gene matches: 5. Germline V CDR1 and CDR2: LGHDT, YNNKEL (reference sequence). The CDR3 has 15 amino acids. Here the CDR3 DNA reads TGTGCCAGCAGCCAAGCAGCGGGAGGTTCTAATGAGCAGTTCTTC. As protein: CASSQAAGGSNEQFF.

This clonotype was picked up many times. The CDR3 is CASSRTEDRVTEAFF. The CDR3 nucleotides are TGTGCCAGCAGCCGTACAGAAGACAGGGTCACTGAAGCTTTCTTT. The chain combines TRBV6-2 or TRBV6-3 with TRBJ1-1, with 7 bases identical to TRBD1. From germline, CDR1 is MNHEY and CDR2 SVGEGT. V trimming: 6 bases; J trimming: 4 bases; junction bases outside the gene matches: 11. CDR3 length equals 15 residues.

This clonotype was seen more than once but under ten times. The chain joins TRBV5-1 to TRBJ1-5, with D possibly being TRBD1 (5 bases). The germline gives CDR1 SGHRS, CDR2 YFSETQ. The CDR3 runs to 16 residues. The V end was cut by 0 bases, the J end by 1 base, with 11 bases between. DNA of the CDR3: TGCGCCAGCAGCTTGGACGCAGGGTTGAGCAATCAGCCCCAGCATTTT. Translated, it gives CASSLDAGLSNQPQHF.

This clonotype was observed at least ten times. This sequence joins TRBV12-3 or TRBV12-4 and TRBJ2-5; TRBD1 matches at 10 bases. The CDR3 is 17 residues long. Trimming took 7 bases from V and 5 from J; bases not matched to a gene: 16. CDR3 nucleotides: TGTGCCAGCAACATCCACGGGGACAGGGGCAATACGGAGACCCAGTACTTC. Translating gives CASNIHGDRGNTETQYF.

Remarks on this clonotype: Because the CDR3 is missing its conserved closing phenylalanine or tryptophan, this is likely a read error. The chain carries TRBV28 and TRBJ2-5; D remains ambiguous. The germline gives CDR1 MDHEN, CDR2 SYDVKM. Trimming shortened V by 8 bases and J by 5 bases, and 12 bases separated the two germline ends. The CDR3 sequence is 12 residues long. CDR3 in amino acids: CASRGVRETQYC. CDR3 bases: TGTGCCAGCCGCGGAGTTCGGGAGACCCAGTACTGC.

This clonotype was picked up a small number of times. The genes are TRBV18 and TRBJ2-7, with D possibly being TRBD1 or TRBD2 (5 bases each). Trimming took off 2 bases at V and 7 bases at J, with 12 bases between the two ends. Looked up from germline, CDR1 is KGHSH and CDR2 is LQKENI. The CDR3 is made up of 13 amino acids. The CDR3 reads CASSPVREREQYF. The CDR3 DNA reads TGTGCCAGCTCACCAGTCAGGGAGAGAGAGCAGTACTTC.

This clonotype occurred many times. The V call is TRBV6-6, the J call TRBJ1-6; 10 nucleotides agree with TRBD1. This CDR3 spans 16 amino acids. Germline V gives CDR1 MNHNY, CDR2 SVGAGI (reference sequence). The V and J ends lost 2 bases and 7 bases, in that order; junction bases with no gene match: 5. The CDR3 nucleotides read TGTGCCAGCAGTTACCGGACAGGGGGAGGGAATTCACCCCTCCACTTT. This translates into CASSYRTGGGNSPLHF.

V is TRBV7-9 and J is TRBJ1-4; no definite D call. CDR1 SEHNR and CDR2 FQNEAQ come from the germline V gene (reference sequence). There are 15 residues in the CDR3. With 3 bases removed from V and 0 bases from J, the gap between germline ends came to 8 bases. Here the CDR3 reads CASSLRDATNEKLFF. The CDR3 coding sequence is TGTGCCAGCAGCTTGCGAGACGCAACTAATGAAAAACTGTTTTTT. Combining the CDR3 with reference TRBV7-9 and TRBJ1-4 gives the whole variable domain DTGVSQNPRHKITKRGQNVTFRCDPISEHNRLYWYRQTLGQGPEFLTYFQNEAQLEKSRLLSDRFSAERPKGSFSTLEIQRTEQGDSAMYLCASSLRDATNEKLFFGSGTQLSVL.

This clonotype was recorded many times. The chain combines TRBV6-2 or TRBV6-3 with TRBJ1-2; TRBD1 is a possible D gene (5 bases). CDR3 length equals 15 residues. V dropped 2 bases and J dropped 4 bases, with 14 bases sitting between them. The V gene's germline CDR1 is MNHEY and CDR2 SVGEGT. The CDR3 spells CASSYLRQSFYGYTF. The CDR3 region has the DNA TGTGCCAGCAGTTACCTCCGACAGTCATTCTATGGCTACACCTTC.

This clonotype was detected many times. The chain is built from TRBV7-2 and TRBJ2-7; TRBD2 is a possible D gene (5 bases). Trimming removed 6 bases from V and 4 bases from J, with 19 bases in between. The germline V gene encodes CDR1 SGHTA and CDR2 FQGNSA. The CDR3 contains 15 residues. In DNA, the CDR3 is TGTGCCAGCAGTTCTGGACTCAACGGTCGGTACGAGCAGTACTTC. Its protein product is CASSSGLNGRYEQYF.

This clonotype was detected a few times. This chain links TRBV28 with TRBJ2-7; 14 positions agree with TRBD2. V trimming: 8 bases; J trimming: 6 bases; junction bases outside the gene matches: 3. The CDR3 is made up of 13 amino acids. Germline lookup yields CDR1 MDHEN and CDR2 SYDVKM. The CDR3 nucleotides read TGTGCCAGCTTGGGACTAGCGGGAGTCGAGCAGTACTTC. It codes for CASLGLAGVEQYF.

This clonotype was seen more than once but under ten times. The chain links TRBV6-6 to TRBJ2-1; a possible D gene is TRBD2 (5 bases). This CDR3 contains 17 residues. CDR1 and CDR2 (germline): MNHNY, SVGAGI (reference sequence). The V end was cut by 0 bases, the J end by 6 bases, with 18 bases between. CDR3: CASSYSASPGIGNEQFF. For the CDR3, the DNA is TGTGCCAGCAGTTACTCCGCGTCTCCCGGGATCGGCAATGAGCAGTTCTTC.

This clonotype was counted many times. V is TRBV7-2 and J is TRBJ2-5; D is possibly TRBD1 or TRBD2 (6 bases each). Per germline, CDR1 SGHTA and CDR2 FQGNSA. With 3 bases removed from V and 3 bases from J, the gap between germline ends came to 14 bases. The CDR3 extends over 15 amino acids. The CDR3 nucleotides are TGTGCCAGCAGCTTTTTTGGTAGGGGGGAAGAGACCCAGTACTTC. Protein sequence: CASSFFGRGEETQYF.

Many counts were recorded for this clonotype. The genes are TRBV7-9 and TRBJ2-1; 11 nucleotides agree with TRBD2. CDR1 is SEHNR and CDR2 is FQNEAQ in the germline V gene (reference sequence). V was clipped by 5 bases and J by 2 bases; unmatched bases: 5. The CDR3 has 16 amino acids. CDR3 nucleotides: TGTGCCAGCAGCAACCTAGCGGGGGGAACCTACAATGAGCAGTTCTTC. Translated: CASSNLAGGTYNEQFF.

This clonotype has ten or more counts. This chain uses TRBV7-8 with TRBJ2-3, with D perhaps TRBD2 (6 bases). This CDR3 region has 17 residues. Germline assignment: CDR1 SGHVS and CDR2 FQNEAQ. Trimming cost V 1 base and J 4 bases, with 18 bases left between them. The CDR3 region is CASSLVPRGELADTQYF. The CDR3 DNA sequence: TGTGCCAGCAGCTTAGTCCCGCGGGGAGAATTAGCAGATACGCAGTATTTT.

The chain has TRBV28 and TRBJ2-7; no firm D call. V was cut by 6 bases and J by 5 bases, with 8 bases left in between. Per germline, CDR1 MDHEN and CDR2 SYDVKM. The CDR3 length is 11 residues. The DNA of the CDR3 is TGTGCCAGCAGGATTCCTAACGAGCAGTACTTC. It yields the protein CASRIPNEQYF.

The sample holds many counts of this clonotype. The chain joins TRBV7-2 to TRBJ2-3, with TRBD1 matching over 10 bases. J was trimmed by 3 bases and V by 5 bases; bases with no gene match: 5. CDR1 is SGHTA, CDR2 FQGNSA, per germline. The CDR3 runs 15 residues. The CDR3 coding sequence is TGTGCCAGCAGCAAGGACAGGGGGAGGACAGATACGCAGTATTTT. Translated: CASSKDRGRTDTQYF.

There are many counts of this clonotype. The chain has TRBV7-8 and TRBJ2-1; 10 nucleotides agree with TRBD2. The V gene end was trimmed by 0 bases and the J gene end by 3 bases; junction bases not matched to a gene: 5. Germline CDR1 and CDR2: SGHVS and FQNEAQ. This CDR3 is built from 17 residues. The CDR3 spells CASSLAISGRNYNEQFF. The CDR3 nucleotides are TGTGCCAGCAGCTTAGCGATTAGCGGGAGGAACTACAATGAGCAGTTCTTC.